This T cell receptor (beta chain) emerged from a study of naive and memory T cell subsets. This clonotype was counted at least ten times. What it recognizes is unknown. The CDR3 is made up of 15 amino acids. Study conclusions and caveats: TCR abundance followed a power law differing between naive and memory subsets. Naive repertoires, especially CD8, held a few larger clonotypes, possibly memory cells re-expressing CD45RA.

An equimolar mix of two oligonucleotides served as the beta constant-region primer for TRBC1 and TRBC2. The ligated cDNA underwent four PCR rounds using SP2 and nested alpha and beta constant-region primers. TCRdb analysed the UMI-ligation and nested PCR reads with MiXCR anew, one entry per CDR3 protein. The sample lists about 90,000 distinct CDR3 sequences, about 11% seen once, with about 0.14% in the top ten. The chain recombines TRBV21-1 with TRBJ2-3; the table's D gene call, TRBD2, was not cross checked with the DNA. TRBV21-1 is given as a pseudogene. The receptor comes from a human donor in good health. The sequenced sample consisted of naive CD4+ T cells from blood. The CDR3 DNA is TGTGCCAGCAGCAAAACAACCTCCCCCCAGATGCCGCAGTATTTT. Its protein is CASSKTTSPQMPQYF.